This T cell receptor (beta chain) is drawn from a study of Ad26.COV2.S vaccination and SARS-CoV-2 variants (dated by TCRdb to about 2021). Regarding the complete study: Vaccine-arm donors came from COV1001, a multicentre, randomized, double-blind, placebo-controlled phase I-IIa trial of Ad26.COV2.S in healthy adults. The specificity and breadth of SARS-CoV-2-reactive T cell receptors after Ad26.COV2.S vaccination were assessed by TCRbeta repertoire sequencing. Trial participants were randomized into five groups of five, in which low-dose or high-dose Ad26.COV2.S was given once or twice, or placebo was given on both occasions. Ad26.COV2.S was administered intramuscularly at a dose of 5x10^10 or 1x10^11 viral particles, either as one shot or as two shots given 56 days apart. A total of around 32 samples were included in the TCR-sequenced set, comprising some 20 Ad26.COV2.S vaccine recipients, 5 placebo recipients and 8 SARS-CoV-2 convalescent individuals. Throughout the experiments and outcome assessment, investigators stayed blinded to trial group allocation. The investigation overall reported the following: After vaccination, spike-specific CD8+ and CD4+ T cell responses were reported to show substantial breadth. Comparable non-spike TCR breadth was observed between vaccine and placebo recipients, consistent with only spike being contained in the vaccine. The authors noted that the TCR breadth and depth analyses may have underestimated total T cell responses. Higher spike-specific TCR breadth was observed in Ad26.COV2.S recipients than in placebo recipients (P = 0.0014). The study was not powered for comparison of responses between vaccine doses or regimens.

TCRbeta CDR3 regions were sequenced with the immunoSEQ Assay. After extraction, genomic DNA underwent amplification by bias-controlled multiplex PCR, followed by high-throughput sequencing. In the authors' own workflow: Collapsing and filtering of sequences were performed to quantify the absolute abundance of each unique TCRbeta CDR3 region. T cell fraction was estimated by normalization of TCRbeta template counts to usable DNA, with usable DNA being measured through amplification of reference genes present in all nucleated cells. Repertoire TCRs were annotated as SARS-CoV-2-specific by exact matching of V gene, CDR3 amino acid sequence and J gene to a known reactive TCR set. The reference SARS-CoV-2 TCR set came from MIRA and was filtered for enrichment in COVID-19-positive ImmuneCODE repertoires, removing public or cross-reactive TCRs. Using the MIRA antigens, annotated TCRs were further analysed by specific ORF or by position within an ORF. Breadth was defined as the number of annotated unique rearrangements divided by the total number of unique productive rearrangements, and depth was defined as the summed frequency of the annotated unique rearrangements. TCR breadth was compared between groups using two-sided Wilcoxon rank-sum tests. TCRdb carries this immuneACCESS record with in-frame sequences only. Its versions omit some clonotypes, under half of them owing to an unresolved V gene in the studies checked, with the rest unexplained. V and J calls and clone size are given by that table; D and trimming were obtained from the DNA. Here the sample has 350,000 to 400,000 clones; about nine tenths occur a single time. The leading ten clones occupy 3.5% of the sample.

Points on this clone: The antigen it recognizes is unknown. No qualities accompany the bases; no much larger clone lies one base away.

This specimen's treatment or condition label, interpreted: some 19 received Ad26.COV2.S at low or high dose, single or two shots; 5 received placebo; per-sample allocation not given. For vaccine and placebo recipients, repertoires were sequenced using samples collected on day 63 after the first injection. Between 29 July and 7 August 2020, Cohort 1b enrolled 20 to 30 adults aged 18-55 years at one site in Boston, USA. Ad26.COV2.S was a replication-incompetent adenovirus type 26 vector expressing a prefusion-stabilized SARS-CoV-2 spike protein from the original Wuhan strain. The clonotype originates from a person aged 18 to 59 who received the Ad26.COV2.S COVID-19 vaccine or a placebo. The sample here was peripheral blood, taken in a trial of Ad26.COV2.S vaccine versus placebo.

The nucleotides read TGTGCCAGCAGCTGGGACTTTTCCTACGAGCAGTACTTC. Translation gives CASSWDFSYEQYF. The V and J segments used are TRBV5-4 and TRBJ2-7; TRBD2 is a possible D gene, resting on 6 matching bases. Trimming takes 3 bases from V and 1 base from J, and the germline ends sit 8 bases apart. The CDR3 holds 13 amino acids from the cysteine to the phenylalanine. Just CDR3 DNA is preserved here, 39 bases in frame from base 1. The germline V gene (reference sequence) sets CDR1 to SGHNT and CDR2 to YYREEE.